This T cell receptor (beta chain) stems from a study of identifying expanded T cells in peripheral blood. V was shortened by 0 bases and J by 6 bases, with 15 bases between the two germline ends. The CDR3 is made up of 15 amino acids. Germline loops: CDR1 SGDLS, CDR2 YYNGEE. The repertoire was sequenced with immunoSEQ multiplex PCR; TCRdb's copy has only in-frame clones and lacks some. This sample has 70,000 to 100,000 clones, with roughly 90% found just once. The receptor was derived from a person between 18 and 69 years old in good health. The chain combines TRBV9 with TRBJ1-2, with D perhaps matching TRBD1 (6 bases). Sequencing used blood. The CDR3 sequence: CASSVEGGQGDGYTF. The CDR3 DNA is TGTGCCAGCAGCGTAGAGGGGGGACAAGGCGATGGCTACACCTTC.